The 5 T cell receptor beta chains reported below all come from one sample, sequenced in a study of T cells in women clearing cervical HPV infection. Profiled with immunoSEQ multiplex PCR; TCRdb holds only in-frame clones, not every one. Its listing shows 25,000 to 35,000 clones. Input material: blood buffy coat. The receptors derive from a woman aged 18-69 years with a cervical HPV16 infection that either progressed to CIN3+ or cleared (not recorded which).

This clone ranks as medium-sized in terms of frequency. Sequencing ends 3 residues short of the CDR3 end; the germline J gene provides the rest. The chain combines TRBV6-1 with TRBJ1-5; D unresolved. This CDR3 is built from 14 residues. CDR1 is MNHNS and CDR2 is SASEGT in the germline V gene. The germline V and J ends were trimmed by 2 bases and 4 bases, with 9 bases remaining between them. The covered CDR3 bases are TGTGCCAGCAGTGAAAGCGGCGCAAATCAGCCC. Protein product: CASSESGANQP. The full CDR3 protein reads CASSESGANQPQHF.

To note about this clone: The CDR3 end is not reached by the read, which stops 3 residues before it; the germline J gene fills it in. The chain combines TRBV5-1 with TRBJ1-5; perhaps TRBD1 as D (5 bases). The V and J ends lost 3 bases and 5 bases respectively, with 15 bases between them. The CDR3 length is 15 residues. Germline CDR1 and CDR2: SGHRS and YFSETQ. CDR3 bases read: TGCGCCAGCAGCTACCTTCCGGGGGAAGATCAGCCC. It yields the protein CASSYLPGEDQP. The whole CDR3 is CASSYLPGEDQPQHF.

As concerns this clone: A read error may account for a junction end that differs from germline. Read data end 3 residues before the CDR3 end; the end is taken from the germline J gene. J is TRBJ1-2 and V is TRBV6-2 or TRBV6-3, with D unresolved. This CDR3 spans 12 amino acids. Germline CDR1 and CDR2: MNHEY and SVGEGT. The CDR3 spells CASSFQSYDYTF. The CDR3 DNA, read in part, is TGTGCCAGTAGTTTCCAATCCTACGAC.

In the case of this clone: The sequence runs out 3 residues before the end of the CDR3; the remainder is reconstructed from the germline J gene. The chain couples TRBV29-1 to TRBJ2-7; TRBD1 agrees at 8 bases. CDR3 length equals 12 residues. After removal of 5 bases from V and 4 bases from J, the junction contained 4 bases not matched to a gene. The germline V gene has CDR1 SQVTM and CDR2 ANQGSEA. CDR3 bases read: TGCAGCGTTATGGACAGGGCTTACGAG. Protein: CSVMDRAYE. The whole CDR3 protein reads CSVMDRAYEQYF.

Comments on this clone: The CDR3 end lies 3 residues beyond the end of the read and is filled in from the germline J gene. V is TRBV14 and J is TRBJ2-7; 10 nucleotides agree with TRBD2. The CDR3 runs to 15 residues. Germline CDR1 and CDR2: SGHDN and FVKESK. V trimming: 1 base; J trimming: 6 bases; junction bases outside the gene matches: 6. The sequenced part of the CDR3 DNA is TGTGCCAGCAGCCAAGCGGGACTAGCGACGCTCGAG. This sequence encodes CASSQAGLATLE. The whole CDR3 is CASSQAGLATLEQYF.